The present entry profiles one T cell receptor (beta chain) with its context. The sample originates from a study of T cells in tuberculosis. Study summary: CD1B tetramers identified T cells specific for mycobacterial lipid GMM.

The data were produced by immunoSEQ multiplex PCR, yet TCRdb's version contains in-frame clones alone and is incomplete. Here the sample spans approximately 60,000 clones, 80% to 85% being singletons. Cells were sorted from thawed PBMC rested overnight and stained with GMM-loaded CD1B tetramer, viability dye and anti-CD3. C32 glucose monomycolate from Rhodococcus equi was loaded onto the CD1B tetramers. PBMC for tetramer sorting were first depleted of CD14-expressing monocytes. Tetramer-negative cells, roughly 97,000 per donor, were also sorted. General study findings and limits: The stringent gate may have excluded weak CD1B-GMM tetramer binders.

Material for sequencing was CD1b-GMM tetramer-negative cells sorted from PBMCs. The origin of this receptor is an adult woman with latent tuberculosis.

CDR3 sequence: CASSVVGGETQYF. CDR3 DNA sequence: TGTGCCAGCAGTGTGGTCGGGGGGGAGACCCAGTACTTC. The chain couples TRBV6-1 to TRBJ2-5, with 7 bases that match TRBD2. The CDR3 consists of 13 residues. Trimming removed 4 bases from V and 5 bases from J; junction bases left unmatched: 4. The germline V gene has CDR1 MNHNS and CDR2 SASEGT.